The TCR beta chain under discussion was sequenced for a study of cytotoxic CD8 clonotypes in ibrutinib-treated CLL. Generated by immunoSEQ multiplex PCR, the TCRdb table keeps only in-frame clones and is missing some. Seen here are about 140,000 clones, 75% to 95% observed once, and the top ten hold 10% to 12%. The CDR3 length is 14 residues. Germline lookup yields CDR1 SGHRS and CDR2 YFSETQ. Trimming removed 5 bases from V and 0 bases from J, with 12 bases in between. This sample comprised PBMCs, obtained after 12 months of ibrutinib treatment. The sequence was collected from a human donor with chronic lymphocytic leukemia. This chain joins TRBV5-1 and TRBJ2-7, with D possibly being TRBD1 (5 bases). This CDR3 is CASRYLTDSYEQYF. CDR3 in DNA: TGCGCCAGCAGGTACCTGACAGACTCCTACGAGCAGTACTTC.